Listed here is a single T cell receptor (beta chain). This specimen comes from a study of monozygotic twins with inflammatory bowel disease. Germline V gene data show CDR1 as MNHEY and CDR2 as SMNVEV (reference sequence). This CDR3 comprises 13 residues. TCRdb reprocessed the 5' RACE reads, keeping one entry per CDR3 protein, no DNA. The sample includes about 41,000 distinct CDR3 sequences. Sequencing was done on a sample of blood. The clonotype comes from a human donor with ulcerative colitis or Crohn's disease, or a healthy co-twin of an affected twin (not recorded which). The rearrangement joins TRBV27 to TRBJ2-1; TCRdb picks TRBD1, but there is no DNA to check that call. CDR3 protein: CASSFREYNEQFF.